These T cell receptor beta chains were read from a single sample in a study of post-analysis software for immune sequencing data. TCRdb re-analysed the PCR reads in MiXCR, keeping a single row per CDR3 protein. Of about 430,000 distinct CDR3 sequences listed, approximately 38% were seen once; the top ten hold approximately 7.1%. Sequenced input: blood. Receptor source: a girl aged 2 to 10 with multiple sclerosis. Each CDR3 is given with its conserved first and last residue.

V gene: TRBV2
J gene: TRBJ1-5
CDR3 protein: CASSDDSAQHF

V gene: TRBV20-1
J gene: TRBJ2-1
CDR3 protein: CSARDGTNYYNEQFF

V gene: TRBV5-5
J gene: -
CDR3 protein: CASSLSPGEWISGSEQYF

V gene: TRBV5-1
J gene: TRBJ2-3
CDR3 protein: CASSSPPASGRTDTQYF

V gene: TRBV5-1
J gene: TRBJ2-7
CDR3 protein: CASSLFPGQTYEQYF

V gene: TRBV5-1
J gene: TRBJ1-5
CDR3 protein: CASSPGQDDQPQHF

V gene: TRBV5-1
J gene: TRBJ1-2
CDR3 protein: CASSYGQGNYGYTF

V gene: TRBV20-1
J gene: TRBJ2-7
CDR3 protein: CSAGTASYEQYF

V gene: TRBV5-1
J gene: TRBJ2-1
CDR3 protein: CASSWTGRQFF

V gene: TRBV7-2
J gene: TRBJ2-3
CDR3 protein: CASSLGILAATDTQYF

V gene: TRBV5-6
J gene: TRBJ2-1
CDR3 protein: CASSHGSGEFF

V gene: TRBV7-2
J gene: TRBJ1-2
CDR3 protein: CASSPGWVGGRNYGCTF

V gene: TRBV5-1
J gene: TRBJ1-6
CDR3 protein: CASSVTGFDSPLHF

V gene: TRBV20-1
J gene: TRBJ2-7
CDR3 protein: CSARDPAASSYEQYF

V gene: TRBV6-2/TRBV6-3
J gene: TRBJ2-6
CDR3 protein: CASSYPTGTGLSGANVLTF

V gene: TRBV28
J gene: TRBJ1-6
CDR3 protein: CASRGEASPLHF

V gene: TRBV7-2
J gene: TRBJ2-7
CDR3 protein: CASSPLRGPSFTYEQYF

V gene: TRBV7-2
J gene: -
CDR3 protein: CASSILAGGLEQYF

V gene: TRBV20-1
J gene: TRBJ1-6
CDR3 protein: CSASGEGSFLLHF

V gene: TRBV4-3
J gene: TRBJ1-1
CDR3 protein: CASSPVRSNTEAFF

V gene: TRBV29-1
J gene: TRBJ2-2
CDR3 protein: CSVVQGSGELFF

V gene: TRBV6-5
J gene: TRBJ2-5
CDR3 protein: CASSYSRGGGRQETQYF

V gene: TRBV10-3
J gene: TRBJ1-2
CDR3 protein: CAFRILQGGSYGYTF

V gene: TRBV7-3
J gene: -
CDR3 protein: CASSGGRESGVETQYF

V gene: TRBV20-1
J gene: TRBJ2-7
CDR3 protein: CSAKRGLVYAEQYF

V gene: TRBV27
J gene: TRBJ2-1
CDR3 protein: CASSLGTSGSLGQFF

V gene: TRBV20-1
J gene: TRBJ1-1
CDR3 protein: CSARAPVNTEAFF

V gene: TRBV5-1
J gene: TRBJ2-7
CDR3 protein: CASSPWTATSSGEQYF

V gene: TRBV4-1
J gene: TRBJ2-7
CDR3 protein: CASSQERDAPYEQYF

V gene: TRBV18
J gene: TRBJ2-3
CDR3 protein: CASSPRLADTDTQYF

V gene: TRBV5-1
J gene: TRBJ2-3
CDR3 protein: CASSLVSPGRTDTQYF

V gene: TRBV6-6
J gene: TRBJ1-2
CDR3 protein: CASSYSPGQGRKGYTF

V gene: TRBV18
J gene: TRBJ2-1
CDR3 protein: CASSPRSTIGGNNEQFF

V gene: TRBV5-6
J gene: TRBJ1-1
CDR3 protein: CASSTLQGDTEAFF

V gene: TRBV28
J gene: TRBJ2-7
CDR3 protein: CASSFVSGGAVVHEQYF

V gene: TRBV28
J gene: TRBJ2-1
CDR3 protein: CASSLVGRLFF

V gene: TRBV30
J gene: TRBJ1-5
CDR3 protein: CAWSVGGVQPQHF

V gene: TRBV5-1
J gene: TRBJ2-1
CDR3 protein: CASSRSSGGNEQFF

V gene: TRBV5-1
J gene: TRBJ1-2
CDR3 protein: CASSSGAGYGYTF

V gene: TRBV7-9
J gene: TRBJ2-7
CDR3 protein: CASSLALGQGIEQYF

V gene: TRBV12-3/TRBV12-4
J gene: TRBJ1-2
CDR3 protein: CASSLSLYRGASYTF

V gene: TRBV7-8
J gene: TRBJ2-7
CDR3 protein: CASRGLLRAYEQYF

V gene: TRBV7-2
J gene: TRBJ2-5
CDR3 protein: CASSLAGREKTQYF

V gene: TRBV2
J gene: TRBJ2-5
CDR3 protein: CASSVEAGYEETQYF

V gene: TRBV4-2
J gene: TRBJ1-6
CDR3 protein: CASSQDAQGYNSPLHF

V gene: TRBV30
J gene: TRBJ1-5
CDR3 protein: CAWSVAGDQPQHF

V gene: TRBV28
J gene: TRBJ2-3
CDR3 protein: CASSFSYTGSKDTQYF

V gene: TRBV10-3
J gene: TRBJ2-3
CDR3 protein: CAIMSAGGRGFLTDTQYF

V gene: TRBV18
J gene: TRBJ2-7
CDR3 protein: CASSSTGQGAYEQYF

V gene: TRBV15
J gene: TRBJ2-4
CDR3 protein: CATSRGQPKNIQYF

V gene: TRBV12-3/TRBV12-4
J gene: TRBJ2-7
CDR3 protein: CASSLRQGLQEQYF